The clone carrying this T cell receptor (beta chain) was counted at least ten times. Antigen unknown. The record originates from a study of identical twins. Findings and caveats of the study: Sequences that were out-of-frame, alpha and twin-shared displayed an excess of low generation probability. Twin pairs had excess sharing that was weaker in beta out-of-frame sequences. Insertions were reduced in abundant cord blood beta clonotypes but not in memory repertoires.

Template switching (which added a universal primer site) was used, and cDNA carried unique molecular identifiers. TCRdb re-called the 5' RACE reads through MiXCR, storing one row per CDR3 protein. The data hold around 140,000 distinct CDR3 sequences, with around 3.5% observed a single time. Trimming pared 0 bases from V and 7 bases from J, leaving 10 bases between. This CDR3 contains 14 residues. CDR1 SGHNT and CDR2 YENEEA come from the germline V gene. Sequencing input: memory T cells sorted from blood. This chain connects TRBV11-3 to TRBJ2-4; D is perhaps TRBD2 (6 bases). The TCR sequence derives from a man aged 18 to 29 in good health. The CDR3 spells CASSLDYGGNIQYF. DNA of the CDR3: TGTGCCAGCAGCTTAGACTACGGGGGTAACATTCAGTACTTC.